This TCR beta chain emerged from a study of blood T cell repertoires in COVID-19. CDR1 and CDR2 from the germline V gene are LNHDA and SQIVND (reference sequence). CDR3 length: 15 amino acids. V lost 7 bases, J lost 0 bases, and 15 bases lay in between. Original methodology: Estimates of nucleated cell counts were drawn from the amplification of reference gene primers. TCRdb's table, derived via immunoSEQ multiplex PCR, lists solely in-frame clones and lacks some. That table furnishes V, J and clone size, whereas the DNA furnished D and trimming. The repertoire has 99,000 or so clones, roughly 80% of them found once; the top ten carry approximately 19%.

What was sequenced was peripheral blood. The chain is built from TRBV19 and TRBJ1-2; unclear D gene. The sequence came from a woman in her 70s with acute or convalescent COVID-19. CDR3 residues: CASNYFFSANYGYTF. CDR3 DNA sequence: TGTGCCAGTAACTACTTCTTTTCAGCTAACTATGGCTACACCTTC.